This TCR beta chain was sequenced for a study of blood T cells in healthy people across ages. This clonotype was counted many times. No antigen is known for it. The study, taken as a whole, reports: Nothing was known about donor CMV status, and this possibly confounded expanded clonotype changes. No conclusive comparison of naive versus antigen-experienced cells was possible with unsorted PBMCs.

Alongside a J-beta primer mix, a sample-barcoded 5' primer served in a second PCR lasting roughly 7 to 11 cycles. Per-sample output comprised a minimum of 2.5 million paired-end reads containing CDR3. TCRdb reprocessed the 5' RACE reads via MiXCR and lists one record per CDR3 protein. Seen here are roughly 500,000 distinct CDR3 sequences, roughly 29% observed once, and the top ten hold approximately 18%. Germline V gene data show CDR1 as MNHEY and CDR2 as SVGAGI. The CDR3 extends over 15 amino acids. Trimming took 6 bases from V and 1 from J, leaving 15 bases between them. Per individual sample, total RNA of at least 6 micrograms was extracted.

The rearrangement links TRBV6-5 to TRBJ2-5; D may be TRBD1 or TRBD2 (5 bases each). The sequenced sample was blood. This TCR derives from a woman in her seventies in good health. The CDR3 region has the DNA TGTGCCAGCAGCCCCGCCGGGACGATCCAAGAGACCCAGTACTTC. It encodes CASSPAGTIQETQYF.